Included here is one T cell receptor (beta chain) sequence, with context. Germline-derived CDR1 and CDR2 are SGHVS and FQNEAQ. V lost 3 bases and J lost 5, with 10 bases in between. The CDR3 covers 14 residues. This entry is derived from a study of Ad26.COV2.S vaccination and SARS-CoV-2 variants. The wider study: Donor was assigned to the Ad26.COV2.S arm of trial COV1001. Intramuscularly, Ad26.COV2.S was given either once or twice, 56 days apart.

TCRdb's table, derived via immunoSEQ multiplex PCR, lists solely in-frame clones and lacks some. The table lists approximately 480,000 clones, roughly 89% of them singletons. As to treatment: 15 to 20 received Ad26.COV2.S at low or high dose, single or two shots; several received placebo; per-sample allocation not given. Following the first vaccine or placebo injection, samples were taken on day 63. An adult of 18-55 years in Boston served as donor. The clonotype was recovered from a person between 18 and 60 years old who received the Ad26.COV2.S COVID-19 vaccine or a placebo. The chain is built from TRBV7-8 and TRBJ1-4; D is perhaps TRBD1 (5 bases). This specimen was peripheral blood, taken in a trial of Ad26.COV2.S vaccine versus placebo. As DNA, the CDR3 is TGTGCCAGCAGCTTTGGGGGGGGGAATGAAAAACTGTTTTTT. It yields the protein CASSFGGGNEKLFF.